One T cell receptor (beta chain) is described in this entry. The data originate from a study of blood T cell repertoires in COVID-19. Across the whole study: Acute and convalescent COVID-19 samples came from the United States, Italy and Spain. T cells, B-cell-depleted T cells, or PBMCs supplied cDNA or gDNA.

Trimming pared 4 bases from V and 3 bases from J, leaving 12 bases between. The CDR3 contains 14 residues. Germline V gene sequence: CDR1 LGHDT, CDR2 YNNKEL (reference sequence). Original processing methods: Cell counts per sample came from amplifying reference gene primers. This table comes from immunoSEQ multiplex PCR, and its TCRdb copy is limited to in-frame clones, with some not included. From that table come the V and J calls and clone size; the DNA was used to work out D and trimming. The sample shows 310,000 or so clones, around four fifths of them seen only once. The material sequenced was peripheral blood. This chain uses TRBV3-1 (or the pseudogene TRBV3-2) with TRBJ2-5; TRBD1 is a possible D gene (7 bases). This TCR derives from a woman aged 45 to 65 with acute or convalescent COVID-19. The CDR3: CASSRLRGEETQYF. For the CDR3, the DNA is TGTGCCAGCAGCCGCCTCAGGGGGGAAGAGACCCAGTACTTC.